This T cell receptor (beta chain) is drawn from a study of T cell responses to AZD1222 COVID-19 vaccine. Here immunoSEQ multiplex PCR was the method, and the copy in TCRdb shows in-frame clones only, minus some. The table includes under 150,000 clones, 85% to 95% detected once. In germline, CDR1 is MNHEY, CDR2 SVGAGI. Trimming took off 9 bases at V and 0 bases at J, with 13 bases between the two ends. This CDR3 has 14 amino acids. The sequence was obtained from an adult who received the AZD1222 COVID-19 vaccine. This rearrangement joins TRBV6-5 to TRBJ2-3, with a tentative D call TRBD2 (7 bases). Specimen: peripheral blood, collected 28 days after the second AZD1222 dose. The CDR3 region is CASKGGPSTDTQYF. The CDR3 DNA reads TGTGCCAGTAAGGGGGGGCCTAGCACAGATACGCAGTATTTT.